A selection of T cell receptor beta chains follows, all from one sample in a study of T cells in Graves' hyperthyroidism and ophthalmopathy. TCRdb analysed the multiplex PCR reads with MiXCR anew, one entry per CDR3 protein. The sample includes hundreds of thousands of distinct CDR3 sequences, 15% to 20% of them seen just once. The specimen sequenced was blood. Receptor source: a woman in her thirties or forties with Graves' ophthalmopathy. Both conserved end residues are part of each CDR3. A D gene is named only where the DNA matches it firmly. Expanded clones get a size class; other rows say once, few or many, or leave the size out.

d_call j_call clone_size v_call cdr3_nt cdr3_aa
TRBD1 TRBJ1-2 many TRBV12-3/TRBV12-4 TGTGCCAGCAGGCCCGACGGGACAGCAATCTATGGCTACACCTTC CASRPDGTAIYGYTF
- TRBJ2-3 many TRBV7-9 TGTGCCAGCAGCCCCCTGGCAGCAGATACGCAGTATTTT CASSPLAADTQYF
- TRBJ2-3 - TRBV29-1 TGCAGCGTTGTTGCAGGGACAGATACGCAGTATTTT CSVVAGTDTQYF
TRBD2 TRBJ2-5 many TRBV6-2/TRBV6-3 TGTGCCAGCAATTCACGTACTAGCGGTACCGGGACCCAGTACTTC CASNSRTSGTGTQYF
- TRBJ1-2 many TRBV28 TGTGCCAGCACTACGCGTACCCGGGACTCTGGGGGCTACACCTTC CASTTRTRDSGGYTF
- TRBJ2-7 many TRBV7-2 TGTGCCAGCAGCTTAATACCTGGCCTCATCTCCTACGAGCAGTACTTC CASSLIPGLISYEQYF
- TRBJ2-7 few TRBV6-2/TRBV6-3 TGTGCCAGCAGTTACCAGACAGCCTCCTACGAGCAGTACTTC CASSYQTASYEQYF
TRBD2 TRBJ2-1 many TRBV12-3/TRBV12-4 TGTGCCAGCAGTCCCGGGGGGACTAGCGGAACCTACAATGAGCAGTTCTTC CASSPGGTSGTYNEQFF
TRBD1 TRBJ2-1 few TRBV28 TGTGCCAGCAGTTGGACAGGGAAGTCCTACAATGAGCAGTTCTTC CASSWTGKSYNEQFF
- TRBJ2-1 many TRBV28 TGTGCCAGCAGTTTAATCGGCTACAATGAGCAGTTCTTC CASSLIGYNEQFF
TRBD1 TRBJ2-5 many TRBV2 TGTGCCAGCAGTTGGGGACAGGTCATGGGGGAGACCCAGTACTTC CASSWGQVMGETQYF
- TRBJ1-4 - TRBV28 TGTGCCACCGCTACAGGGCCCGAGGTAAAACTGTTTTTT CATATGPEVKLFF
- TRBJ2-3 few TRBV6-1 TGTGCCAGCAGTGATAGCATAGGGGCCACAGATACGCAGTATTTT CASSDSIGATDTQYF
- TRBJ2-2 many TRBV6-1 TGTGCCAGCAGTGAGGAACAGCGGAAAGGCGGGGAGCTGTTTTTT CASSEEQRKGGELFF
- TRBJ2-3 - TRBV18 TGTGCCAGCTCACCCCTAGACGGCGGGGGCACAGATACGCAGTATTTT CASSPLDGGGTDTQYF
- TRBJ2-7 - TRBV6-1 TGTGCCAGCCACCGGTCTTCCTCCTACGAGCAGTACTTC CASHRSSSYEQYF
TRBD1 TRBJ2-2 many TRBV3-1 TGTGCCAGCAGCCGACAGGGGGCGAAGAACACCGGGGAGCTGTTTTTT CASSRQGAKNTGELFF
- TRBJ2-2 few TRBV6-5 TGTGCCAGCAGTTACGGGCAGGGATCCACCGGGGAGCTGTTTTTT CASSYGQGSTGELFF
- TRBJ1-1 - TRBV5-5 TGTGCCAGCAGCTTGGGGTCGGAAGGACTCAACACTGAAGCTTTCTTT CASSLGSEGLNTEAFF
- TRBJ2-7 many TRBV7-9 TGTGCCAGCAGCTTAAGAGGGCGACGGTACGAGCAGTACTTC CASSLRGRRYEQYF
- TRBJ2-1 - TRBV29-1 TGCAGCGTTGGGGAAAGCGGTGAGCAGTTCTTC CSVGESGEQFF
- TRBJ1-1 many TRBV6-1 TGTGCCAGCAGCCCGGTGGGGGACGGTAACAACACTGAAGCTTTCTTT CASSPVGDGNNTEAFF
- TRBJ2-2 - TRBV5-1 TGCGCCAGCAGCTTAGAAAGTCCCGGAGGGGAGCTGTTTTTT CASSLESPGGELFF
- TRBJ1-6 - TRBV11-2 TGTGCCAGCAGCTTGGGGCCGAGCTCCTATAATTCACCCCTCCACTTT CASSLGPSSYNSPLHF
- TRBJ2-2 - TRBV2 TGTGCCAGCAGTGAAGGTTCAGGGTCCCCCGGGGAGCTGTTTTTT CASSEGSGSPGELFF
- TRBJ2-3 many TRBV30 TGTGCCTGGAGTCGGACGGCCACCACAGATACGCAGTATTTT CAWSRTATTDTQYF
TRBD1 TRBJ1-3 - TRBV2 TGTGCCAGCCGATCTGGGGACAGGGCTGGAAACACCATATATTTT CASRSGDRAGNTIYF
- TRBJ1-1 - TRBV5-8 TGTGCCAGCAGCACCACTTGGGCCGGCGAAGCTTTCTTT CASSTTWAGEAFF
- TRBJ2-3 many TRBV7-9 TGTGCCAGCAGCTTAGTGTCCACAGATACGCAGTATTTT CASSLVSTDTQYF
TRBD1 TRBJ2-5 - TRBV11-2 TGCGCCAGCAGCTGGATGGACAGGGGGTACCAAGAGACCCAGTACTTC CASSWMDRGYQETQYF
- TRBJ1-2 - TRBV7-9 TGTGCCAGCAGCCCAACCATTCCGGTGTTGCGGGACACGAAGAACTATGGCTACACCTTC CASSPTIPVLRDTKNYGYTF
TRBD2 TRBJ2-1 many TRBV5-1 TGCGCCAGCAGCAGTAGCGGGAGGAGGACCAACAATGAGCAGTTCTTC CASSSSGRRTNNEQFF
- TRBJ2-3 few TRBV10-3 TGTGCCATCAGTGAGGGGCAGGTTTTGGCAGATACGCAGTATTTT CAISEGQVLADTQYF
- TRBJ1-2 - TRBV27 TGTGCCAGCAGCGCGGGGTCCCTATCCGGCTACACCTTC CASSAGSLSGYTF
- TRBJ1-1 many TRBV3-1 TGTGCCAGCAGCCAAAGCGAGCGAGCGGGCACTGAAGCTTTCTTT CASSQSERAGTEAFF
- TRBJ1-2 - TRBV7-9 TGTGCCAGCAGCTTGTTAATGTCAAGAGGCTACACCTTC CASSLLMSRGYTF
TRBD1 TRBJ2-7 few TRBV29-1 TGCAGCGTTGACAGTCCCGGGACAGGTTCCTACGAGCAGTACTTC CSVDSPGTGSYEQYF
- TRBJ2-3 many TRBV2 TGTGCCAGCACCGCTAACGGCACAGATACGCAGTATTTT CASTANGTDTQYF
TRBD1 TRBJ1-1 many TRBV10-3 TGTGCCATCAGGGACAGGGGTGGAACTGAAGCTTTCTTT CAIRDRGGTEAFF
- TRBJ1-2 - TRBV2 TGTGCCAGCAGCGAACTTGGTTCCGTAAACTATGGCTACACCTTC CASSELGSVNYGYTF
TRBD1 TRBJ1-3 many TRBV5-6 TGTGCCAGCAGCTTTGGGACAGCTGGAAACACCATATATTTT CASSFGTAGNTIYF